Below are 19 T cell receptor beta chains sequenced from a single sample in a study of T cells after yellow fever vaccination. TCRdb re-analysed the 5' RACE reads in MiXCR, keeping a single row per CDR3 protein. The table lists around 610,000 distinct CDR3 sequences, about 14% of them singletons. This sample comprised PBMCs, obtained on the day of the yellow fever booster vaccination. The origin of the receptors is a man aged 25-45 years who received the YFV17D yellow fever vaccine.

The gene calls are TRBV2 and TRBJ1-5, with 7 bases fitting TRBD1. Looked up from germline, CDR1 is SNHLY and CDR2 is FYNNEI. J gave up 3 bases and V 2 bases, and 7 bases lay outside the gene matches. The CDR3 sequence is 16 residues long. The CDR3 spells CASSERAGGLNQPQHF. The CDR3 region has the DNA TGTGCCAGCAGTGAAAGAGCAGGGGGTCTCAATCAGCCCCAGCATTTT.

The J gene is TRBJ2-1, the V gene TRBV7-8; TRBD2 aligns across 13 bases. This CDR3 has 15 amino acids. The junction had 5 bases not matched to a gene; V was cut back by 5 bases and J by 7 bases. Germline CDR1 is SGHVS and CDR2 is FQNEAQ. The CDR3 bases are TGTGCCAGCAGCACTTCGGGACTAGCGGGGAATGAGCAGTTCTTC. As protein: CASSTSGLAGNEQFF.

The sample holds a few counts of this clonotype. V is TRBV20-1 and J is TRBJ1-5; 9 bases align to TRBD1. The CDR3 sequence is 14 residues long. Per germline, CDR1 DFQATT and CDR2 SNEGSKA (reference sequence). With 3 bases clipped from V and 5 bases from J, the junction kept 5 bases outside the gene matches. As DNA, the CDR3 is TGCAGTGCTAGGCTAGGGACAGGGTATCAGCCCCAGCATTTT. Protein: CSARLGTGYQPQHF.

This chain uses TRBV24-1 with TRBJ2-5; D is tentatively TRBD1 or TRBD2 (7 bases each). The CDR3 covers 15 residues. Deletions cut 0 bases from V and 5 bases from J, with 12 bases between. Per germline, CDR1 KGHDR and CDR2 SFDVKD. CDR3 DNA sequence: TGTGCCACCAGTGATTTGCAGGGGGGGTTGGAGACCCAGTACTTC. Encoded protein: CATSDLQGGLETQYF.

This clonotype was seen a few times. This chain connects TRBV28 to TRBJ2-7; D is perhaps TRBD2 (6 bases). The germline gives CDR1 MDHEN, CDR2 SYDVKM. This CDR3 spans 12 amino acids. The V end was cut by 10 bases, the J end by 4 bases, with 14 bases between. The CDR3, as DNA: TGTGCCACGGGAGAGGGGCTGTACGAGCAGTACTTC. Its translation: CATGEGLYEQYF. Variable domain in full (rest from reference TRBV28 and TRBJ2-7): DVKVTQSSRYLVKRTGEKVFLECVQDMDHENMFWYRQDPGLGLRLIYFSYDVKMKEKGDIPEGYSVSREKKERFSLILESASTNQTSMYLCATGEGLYEQYFGPGTRLTVT.

This clonotype was counted only a few times. The chain couples TRBV3-1 to TRBJ1-3, with a possible D match to TRBD1 (6 bases). With 0 bases removed from V and 0 bases from J, the gap between germline ends came to 15 bases. This CDR3 is 18 amino acids long. CDR1 and CDR2 from the germline V gene are LGHDT and YNNKEL (reference sequence). CDR3 region: CASSQEGTTHTSGNTIYF. Here the CDR3 DNA reads TGTGCCAGCAGCCAAGAAGGGACAACACACACCTCTGGAAACACCATATATTTT. Full variable domain (remainder filled in from reference TRBV3-1 and TRBJ1-3): DTAVSQTPKYLVTQMGNDKSIKCEQNLGHDTMYWYKQDSKKFLKIMFSYNNKELIINETVPNRFSPKSPDKAHLNLHINSLELGDSAVYFCASSQEGTTHTSGNTIYFGEGSWLTVV.

CDR3 loop: CASSTDRFEQYF. The CDR3 DNA sequence: TGCGCCAGCAGCACCGACAGGTTCGAGCAGTACTTC. This rearrangement joins TRBV5-1 to TRBJ2-7, with TRBD1 as a possible D gene (6 bases). The germline gives CDR1 SGHRS, CDR2 YFSETQ. Trimming took 4 bases from V and 6 from J, leaving 11 bases between them. The CDR3 totals 12 residues.

The rearrangement joins TRBV5-1 to TRBJ1-1; a possible D gene is TRBD1 (6 bases). Germline V gene data show CDR1 as SGHRS and CDR2 as YFSETQ. The CDR3 loop spans 16 amino acids. V was cut by 0 bases and J by 2 bases, with 14 bases left in between. The CDR3 protein is CASSLVTGRVNTEAFF. The CDR3 nucleotides read TGCGCCAGCAGCTTGGTAACAGGGAGGGTAAACACTGAAGCTTTCTTT.

This clonotype was observed a handful of times. The rearrangement links TRBV2 to TRBJ2-7; 7 nucleotides agree with TRBD2. V lost 1 base, J lost 3 bases, and 15 bases stayed unmatched. Germline CDR1 SNHLY, CDR2 FYNNEI. The CDR3 sequence is 18 residues long. CDR3 in DNA: TGTGCCAGCAGTGAAGTAGAAGGGAGGGCAAGACTAATCTACGAGCAGTACTTC. This encodes CASSEVEGRARLIYEQYF.

This clonotype came up a few times. This chain uses TRBV10-3 with TRBJ2-3; 11 positions agree with TRBD2. Germline V gene sequence: CDR1 ENHRY, CDR2 SYGVKD. J was trimmed by 0 bases and V by 4 bases; bases with no gene match: 6. This CDR3 is built from 17 residues. The CDR3 DNA sequence: TGTGCCATCAGTGGGGGACTAGCGGAGGCTAGCACAGATACGCAGTATTTT. It encodes CAISGGLAEASTDTQYF.

This clonotype turned up a few times. The V gene is TRBV20-1, the J gene TRBJ2-1; 9 nucleotides align to TRBD2. Germline loops: CDR1 DFQATT, CDR2 SNEGSKA (reference sequence). There are 14 residues in the CDR3. The junction had 7 bases not matched to a gene; V was cut back by 3 bases and J by 7 bases. Here the CDR3 DNA reads TGCAGTGCTAGGGAGGATAGCGGGAGTAATGAGCAGTTCTTC. Protein product: CSAREDSGSNEQFF.

CDR3 nucleotide sequence: TGTGCCACCCAAACTGGGTGGGAACGGAATGAGCAGTTCTTC. Its translation: CATQTGWERNEQFF. This chain uses TRBV7-9 with TRBJ2-1, with D hard to call. This CDR3 is 14 amino acids long. Germline assignment: CDR1 SEHNR and CDR2 FQNEAQ (reference sequence). V was pared by 10 bases and J by 7 bases, with 20 bases between.

The chain is built from TRBV5-1 and TRBJ1-3, with D possibly matching TRBD1 (5 bases). V dropped 3 bases and J dropped 3 bases, with 13 bases sitting between them. The germline gives CDR1 SGHRS, CDR2 YFSETQ. The CDR3 length is 15 residues. The CDR3 DNA follows: TGCGCCAGCAGCTCCGGGACCTCTATTGGAAACACCATATATTTT. Translated, it gives CASSSGTSIGNTIYF.

In its sample, this clonotype was seen a few times. The rearrangement joins TRBV7-3 to TRBJ1-4, with TRBD1 as a possible D gene (5 bases). The CDR3 covers 15 residues. The V end was cut by 5 bases, the J end by 1 base, with 11 bases between. Germline V gene lookup returns CDR1 SGHTA and CDR2 FQGTGA. The CDR3 here is CASSPTGGTNEKLFF. CDR3 DNA: TGTGCCAGCAGCCCAACTGGGGGAACTAATGAAAAACTGTTTTTT.

This clonotype was seen a few times. The CDR3 bases are TGCGCCAGCAGCACACAGGGGTACTCCTACGAGCAGTACTTC. Its protein is CASSTQGYSYEQYF. The genes are TRBV5-1 and TRBJ2-7; 7 positions match TRBD1. Trimming cost V 4 bases and J 0 bases; bases outside gene matches: 4. This CDR3 has 14 amino acids. The germline V gene encodes CDR1 SGHRS and CDR2 YFSETQ.

This sequence joins TRBV5-4 and TRBJ2-7; TRBD1 aligns across 7 bases. Germline V gives CDR1 SGHNT, CDR2 YYREEE (reference sequence). This CDR3 is 15 amino acids long. The V gene end was trimmed by 0 bases and the J gene end by 2 bases; junction bases not matched to a gene: 5. CDR3 amino acids: CASSLETGAAYEQYF. For the CDR3, the DNA is TGTGCCAGCAGCTTGGAAACAGGGGCCGCCTACGAGCAGTACTTC. Full variable domain (remainder filled in from reference TRBV5-4 and TRBJ2-7): ETGVTQSPTHLIKTRGQQVTLRCSSQSGHNTVSWYQQALGQGPQFIFQYYREEENGRGNFPPRFSGLQFPNYSSELNVNALELDDSALYLCASSLETGAAYEQYFGPGTRLTVT.

The chain links TRBV5-1 to TRBJ1-4; D gene unclear. This CDR3 region has 15 residues. With 2 bases removed from V and 0 bases from J, the gap between germline ends came to 8 bases. Germline V gene lookup returns CDR1 SGHRS and CDR2 YFSETQ. As DNA, the CDR3 is TGCGCCAGCAGCTTCCGACAAGCAACTAATGAAAAACTGTTTTTT. Translated: CASSFRQATNEKLFF. The entire variable domain, with the rest obtained from reference TRBV5-1 and TRBJ1-4, is as follows: KAGVTQTPRYLIKTRGQQVTLSCSPISGHRSVSWYQQTPGQGLQFLFEYFSETQRNKGNFPGRFSGRQFSNSRSEMNVSTLELGDSALYLCASSFRQATNEKLFFGSGTQLSVL.

The CDR3 protein is CASSQAGGEQFF. The CDR3, as DNA: TGCGCCAGCAGCCAAGCGGGAGGTGAGCAGTTCTTC. The V and J genes are TRBV4-1 and TRBJ2-1; 7 nucleotides align to TRBD2. This CDR3 comprises 12 residues. V trimming: 1 base; J trimming: 9 bases; junction bases outside the gene matches: 0. Germline-derived CDR1 and CDR2 are MGHRA and YSYEKL.

The chain has TRBV7-2 and TRBJ2-3; TRBD1 aligns across 8 bases. Trimming cost V 6 bases and J 2 bases; bases outside gene matches: 7. Per germline, CDR1 SGHTA and CDR2 FQGNSA. The CDR3 length is 15 residues. Here the CDR3 reads CASRRDRTDTDTQYF. The DNA for the CDR3 is TGTGCCAGCAGGAGGGACAGGACCGACACAGATACGCAGTATTTT.